The 25 T cell receptor beta chains below were found in one sample sequenced in a study of regulatory T cells in long-lasting Graves disease. Both iRepertoire HTBI primers and Arm-PCR of CDR3 regions were used to build the TCR beta libraries. From the multiplex PCR reads, TCRdb called clonotypes with MiXCR, one entry per CDR3 protein. This repertoire shows about 430,000 distinct CDR3 sequences, 15% found once; its top ten account for over 7%. As to time point: newly diagnosed GD, antithyroid drugs for less than 3 months. The TCR library was prepared using RNA isolated from PBMCs. This sample was shared with a second study, whose subject was T cells in Graves' hyperthyroidism and ophthalmopathy.

The sample was peripheral blood mononuclear cells (PBMCs), taken at new diagnosis, from a patient treated with antithyroid drugs. The receptors here all came from a woman aged 40 to 50 with Graves disease.

This chain connects TRBV11-2 to TRBJ2-7; D possibly corresponds to TRBD1 (6 bases). The CDR3 has 13 residues. V dropped 4 bases and J dropped 6 bases, with 13 bases sitting between them. Germline V lookup: CDR1 SGHAT, CDR2 FQNNGV. As DNA, the CDR3 is TGTGCCAGCAGCTCAGTGGGCAGGGGCGAGCAGTACTTC. Translation gives CASSSVGRGEQYF.

This clonotype was found a few times. The chain combines TRBV25-1 with TRBJ2-5, with 8 bases identical to TRBD1. The CDR3 is 14 residues long. After removal of 5 bases from V and 3 bases from J, the junction contained 5 bases not matched to a gene. Germline CDR1 MGHDK, CDR2 SYGVNS. The DNA of the CDR3 is TGTGCCAGCAGTCAAAAGACAGGGGAAGAGACCCAGTACTTC. This encodes CASSQKTGEETQYF.

The CDR3 sequence: CASSPSGRATYEQYF. As DNA, the CDR3 is TGTGCCAGCAGCCCTAGCGGGAGGGCGACCTACGAGCAGTACTTC. The chain links TRBV11-2 to TRBJ2-3; 12 nucleotides agree with TRBD2. The end of the DNA fits TRBJ2-7 better, so the J call may be wrong. The CDR3 spans 15 residues. Germline loops: CDR1 SGHAT, CDR2 FQNNGV.

This clonotype was counted many times. The chain recombines TRBV30 with TRBJ1-2; 7 bases align to TRBD1. CDR3 length equals 13 residues. V lost 2 bases to trimming and J lost 6 bases; unmatched junction nucleotides: 6. Germline lookup yields CDR1 GTSNPN and CDR2 SVGIG (reference sequence). The CDR3 DNA is TGTGCCTGGAGTACGACCGGGACAGATGGCTACACCTTC. This translates into CAWSTTGTDGYTF.

This clonotype turned up a few times. The chain combines TRBV15 with TRBJ1-6; D gene uncertain. The germline V gene encodes CDR1 LNHNV and CDR2 YYDKDF (reference sequence). Trimming left V 0 bases short and J 3 bases short, with 9 bases between. This CDR3 spans 16 amino acids. Here the CDR3 DNA reads TGTGCCACCAGCAGAGATCATGACCGCTATAATTCACCCCTCCACTTT. Its protein product is CATSRDHDRYNSPLHF.

This clonotype was picked up a small number of times. The V gene is TRBV3-1, the J gene TRBJ2-7, with D tentatively TRBD2 (5 bases). The ends were cut back, 1 base at V and 4 bases at J, with 17 bases in the middle. The CDR3 length is 16 residues. In germline, CDR1 is LGHDT, CDR2 YNNKEL (reference sequence). CDR3 sequence: CASSQVGQRRLYEQYF. The CDR3 DNA reads TGTGCCAGCAGCCAAGTCGGCCAGCGGCGCCTATACGAGCAGTACTTC.

The chain uses TRBV2 and TRBJ2-1; D tentatively reads TRBD1 or TRBD2 (5 bases each). Germline V gene sequence: CDR1 SNHLY, CDR2 FYNNEI. The CDR3 consists of 15 residues. V lost 4 bases and J lost 3, with 13 bases in between. The DNA of the CDR3 is TGTGCCAGCAGTGGAGGGACCTTCGACTACAATGAGCAGTTCTTC. It specifies CASSGGTFDYNEQFF.

This clonotype was seen repeatedly, ten times or more. The rearrangement links TRBV7-2 to TRBJ2-6; D gene ambiguous. The V end was cut by 5 bases, the J end by 0 bases, with 5 bases between. Looked up from germline, CDR1 is SGHTA and CDR2 is FQGNSA. The CDR3 runs 14 residues. The chain's CDR3 is CASSRSSGANVLTF. In nucleotides, the CDR3 is TGTGCCAGCAGCCGAAGCTCTGGGGCCAACGTCCTGACTTTC. Filled out from reference TRBV7-2 and TRBJ2-6, the complete variable domain reads GAGVSQSPSNKVTEKGKDVELRCDPISGHTALYWYRQSLGQGLEFLIYFQGNSAPDKSGLPSDRFSAERTGGSVSTLTIQRTQQEDSAVYLCASSRSSGANVLTFGAGSRLTVL.

This clonotype appeared many times. The gene calls are TRBV2 and TRBJ1-4, with D possibly being TRBD1 (6 bases). V was shortened by 11 bases and J by 7 bases, with 17 bases between the two germline ends. This CDR3 contains 13 residues. CDR1 SNHLY and CDR2 FYNNEI come from the germline V gene. For the CDR3, the DNA is TGTGCCTCAAACAGGGATGAAGGTGAAAAACTGTTTTTT. It yields the protein CASNRDEGEKLFF.

In regard to this clonotype: At one end, the junction sequence differs from germline, possibly due to a read error. The V and J genes are TRBV11-2 and TRBJ2-3, with 12 bases lining up with TRBD2. This CDR3 spans 16 amino acids. Germline CDR1 and CDR2: SGHAT and FQNNGV. In DNA, the CDR3 is TGTGCCAGCAGCCTCGGACTAGCGGGGAATACAGATGCGCAGTATTTT. Protein: CASSLGLAGNTDAQYF.

This clonotype was observed many times. The V call is TRBV11-1, the J call TRBJ2-1; D call uncertain. Germline values: CDR1 SGHAT, CDR2 FQDESV (reference sequence). V was shortened by 8 bases and J by 5 bases, with 13 bases between the two germline ends. The CDR3 length is 13 residues. CDR3 in DNA: TGTGCCAGCGGACCGGGCGCCCACAATGAGCAGTTCTTC. It is translated as CASGPGAHNEQFF.

As regards this clonotype: A much larger clone lies one base from this, so it may be a read error. J is TRBJ2-1 and V is TRBV28; 10 bases line up with TRBD1. This CDR3 comprises 19 residues. Germline loops: CDR1 MDHEN, CDR2 SYDVKM. CDR3 coding DNA: TGTGCCAGCAGTTTCCAGTATGGCCGGGACAGGGGAGTTTACAATGGGCAGTTCTTC. It encodes CASSFQYGRDRGVYNGQFF.

This clonotype was counted a few times. A much larger clone differs from this one at a single base, so this may be a read error. This chain connects TRBV12-3 or TRBV12-4 to TRBJ2-4, with D possibly matching TRBD2 (6 bases). CDR3 length: 16 residues. The CDR3 spells CASSLADGGSKDIQYF. CDR3 DNA: TGTGCCAGCAGTTTAGCTGATGGGGGGTCCAAAGACATTCAGTACTTC.

J is TRBJ2-7 and V is TRBV30, with D unresolved. The ends were cut back, 0 bases at V and 3 bases at J, with 9 bases in the middle. This CDR3 has 13 amino acids. Germline V gene lookup returns CDR1 GTSNPN and CDR2 SVGIG (reference sequence). The CDR3 region is CAWSVGGNYEQYF. CDR3 bases: TGTGCCTGGAGTGTCGGTGGGAACTACGAGCAGTACTTC.

This clonotype was found many times. The rearrangement links TRBV2 to TRBJ1-2, with D tentatively TRBD1 (6 bases). Germline values: CDR1 SNHLY, CDR2 FYNNEI. The CDR3 has 13 amino acids. V lost 2 bases, J lost 5 bases, and 9 bases lay in between. The CDR3: CASSEFRGYGYTF. CDR3 in DNA: TGTGCCAGCAGTGAATTCAGGGGTTATGGCTACACCTTC.

This clonotype was observed at least ten times. The CDR3 reads CASSSFGGSRNEQFF. Here the CDR3 DNA reads TGTGCCAGCAGCTCCTTCGGGGGATCGCGAAATGAGCAGTTCTTC. The chain links TRBV7-9 to TRBJ2-1; the D gene is possibly TRBD2 (6 bases). Per germline, CDR1 SEHNR and CDR2 FQNEAQ (reference sequence). The CDR3 covers 15 residues. V was trimmed by 4 bases and J by 7 bases, leaving 17 bases between them.

The chain is built from TRBV29-1 and TRBJ2-1; D remains unclear. The CDR3 contains 12 residues. The V gene's germline CDR1 is SQVTM and CDR2 ANQGSEA. Trimming took off 4 bases at V and 7 bases at J, with 11 bases between the two ends. CDR3 in DNA: TGCAGCGTTGCCCCTACCCATAATGAGCAGTTCTTC. Residues: CSVAPTHNEQFF.

This clonotype was observed a handful of times. V usage is TRBV9 and J usage is TRBJ2-5, with D possibly called TRBD1 or TRBD2 (5 bases each). This CDR3 has 15 amino acids. The V end was cut by 4 bases, the J end by 5 bases, with 18 bases between. CDR1 SGDLS and CDR2 YYNGEE come from the germline V gene. CDR3 DNA sequence: TGTGCCAGCAGCCCCTACTCCGGGACGGGGGAGACCCAGTACTTC. As protein: CASSPYSGTGETQYF.

This clonotype was detected ten times or more. CDR3 bases: TGTGCCAGCATCCCCGATCACACCGGGGAGCTGTTTTTT. Its translation: CASIPDHTGELFF. V is TRBV6-1 and J is TRBJ2-2; D unclear. CDR1 is MNHNS and CDR2 is SASEGT in the germline V gene. V lost 7 bases to trimming and J lost 3 bases, with 9 bases between them. The CDR3 loop spans 13 amino acids.

This clonotype was counted ten times or more. The gene calls are TRBV5-1 and TRBJ2-7, with TRBD2 identical over 13 bases. V was pared by 0 bases and J by 2 bases, with 2 bases of the junction left unmatched. The CDR3 spans 16 residues. Germline V gives CDR1 SGHRS, CDR2 YFSETQ. The CDR3 loop is CASSLAGLAGAYEQYF. CDR3 sequence (DNA): TGCGCCAGCAGCTTGGCCGGACTAGCGGGGGCCTACGAGCAGTACTTC.

This clonotype was counted at least ten times. V and J are TRBV12-3 or TRBV12-4 and TRBJ2-7; D not resolved. CDR3 size: 12 residues. Trimming cost V 5 bases and J 4 bases, with 9 bases left between them. The CDR3 DNA sequence: TGTGCCAGCAGTCTCCACCTATACGAGCAGTACTTC. This sequence encodes CASSLHLYEQYF.

This clonotype showed up many times. The chain is built from TRBV7-2 and TRBJ2-6; a possible D gene is TRBD2 (6 bases). The CDR3 totals 18 residues. Germline V gene lookup returns CDR1 SGHTA and CDR2 FQGNSA. The V gene lost 8 bases and the J gene lost 0 bases, with 20 bases spanning the gap. The CDR3 DNA reads as TGTGCCAGCTTCGGAGGGACCCCTCAGCACTCTGGGGCCAACGTCCTGACTTTC. Encoded protein: CASFGGTPQHSGANVLTF.

This clonotype was seen many times. The V and J genes are TRBV12-3 or TRBV12-4 and TRBJ2-1; tentative D call: TRBD1 (5 bases). V was shortened by 5 bases and J by 7 bases, with 9 bases between the two germline ends. CDR3 length: 12 amino acids. The CDR3 DNA follows: TGTGCCAGCAGTGGACAAGCGAATGAGCAGTTCTTC. As protein: CASSGQANEQFF.

The chain uses TRBV5-6 and TRBJ2-5; 8 bases agree with TRBD1. CDR1 is SGHDT, CDR2 YYEEEE, per germline. Germline trimming cut 5 bases from V and 7 bases from J; bases unmatched to any gene: 7. This CDR3 spans 13 amino acids. CDR3 coding DNA: TGTGCCAGCAGTCGGGACAGGCGGGGGACCCAGTACTTC. As protein: CASSRDRRGTQYF. Full variable domain (remainder filled in from reference TRBV5-6 and TRBJ2-5): DAGVTQSPTHLIKTRGQQVTLRCSPKSGHDTVSWYQQALGQGPQFIFQYYEEEERQRGNFPDRFSGHQFPNYSSELNVNALLLGDSALYLCASSRDRRGTQYFGPGTRLLVL.

This clonotype was recorded many times. V is TRBV27 and J is TRBJ1-5, with 10 bases aligning to TRBD1. The germline CDR1 and CDR2 sequences are MNHEY and SMNVEV (reference sequence). CDR3 length: 14 amino acids. V lost 9 bases to trimming and J lost 0 bases; unmatched junction nucleotides: 2. This CDR3 reads CASRQGASNQPQHF. CDR3 DNA: TGTGCCAGTCGACAGGGGGCTAGCAATCAGCCCCAGCATTTT.